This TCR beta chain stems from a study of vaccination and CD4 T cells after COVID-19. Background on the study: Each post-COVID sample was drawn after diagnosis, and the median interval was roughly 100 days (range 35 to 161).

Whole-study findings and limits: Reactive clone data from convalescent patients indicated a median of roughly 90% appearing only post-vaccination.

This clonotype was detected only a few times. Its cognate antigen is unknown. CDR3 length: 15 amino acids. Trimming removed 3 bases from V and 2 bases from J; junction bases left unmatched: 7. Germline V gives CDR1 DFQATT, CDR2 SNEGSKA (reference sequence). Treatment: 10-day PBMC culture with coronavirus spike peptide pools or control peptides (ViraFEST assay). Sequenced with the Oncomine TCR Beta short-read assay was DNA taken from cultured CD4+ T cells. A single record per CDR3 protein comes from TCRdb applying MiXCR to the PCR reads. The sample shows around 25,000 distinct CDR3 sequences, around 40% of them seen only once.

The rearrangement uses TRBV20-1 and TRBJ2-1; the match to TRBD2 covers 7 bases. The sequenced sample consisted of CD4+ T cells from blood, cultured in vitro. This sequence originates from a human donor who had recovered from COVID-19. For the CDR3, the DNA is TGCAGTGCTAGCGCACGGGGACTAACCTACAATGAGCAGTTCTTC. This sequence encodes CSASARGLTYNEQFF.